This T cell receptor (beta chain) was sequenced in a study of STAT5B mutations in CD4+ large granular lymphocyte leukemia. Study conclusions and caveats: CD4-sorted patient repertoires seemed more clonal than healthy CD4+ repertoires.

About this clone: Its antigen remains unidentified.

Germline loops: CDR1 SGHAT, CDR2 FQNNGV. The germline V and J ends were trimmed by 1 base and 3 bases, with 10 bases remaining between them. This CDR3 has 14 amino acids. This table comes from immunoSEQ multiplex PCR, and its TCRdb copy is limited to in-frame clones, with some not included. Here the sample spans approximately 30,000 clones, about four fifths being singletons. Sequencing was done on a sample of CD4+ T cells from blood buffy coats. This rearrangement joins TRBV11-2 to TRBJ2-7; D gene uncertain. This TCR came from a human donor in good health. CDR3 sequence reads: CASSLVGVDYEQYF. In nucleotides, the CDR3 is TGTGCCAGCAGCTTAGTAGGTGTCGACTACGAGCAGTACTTC.